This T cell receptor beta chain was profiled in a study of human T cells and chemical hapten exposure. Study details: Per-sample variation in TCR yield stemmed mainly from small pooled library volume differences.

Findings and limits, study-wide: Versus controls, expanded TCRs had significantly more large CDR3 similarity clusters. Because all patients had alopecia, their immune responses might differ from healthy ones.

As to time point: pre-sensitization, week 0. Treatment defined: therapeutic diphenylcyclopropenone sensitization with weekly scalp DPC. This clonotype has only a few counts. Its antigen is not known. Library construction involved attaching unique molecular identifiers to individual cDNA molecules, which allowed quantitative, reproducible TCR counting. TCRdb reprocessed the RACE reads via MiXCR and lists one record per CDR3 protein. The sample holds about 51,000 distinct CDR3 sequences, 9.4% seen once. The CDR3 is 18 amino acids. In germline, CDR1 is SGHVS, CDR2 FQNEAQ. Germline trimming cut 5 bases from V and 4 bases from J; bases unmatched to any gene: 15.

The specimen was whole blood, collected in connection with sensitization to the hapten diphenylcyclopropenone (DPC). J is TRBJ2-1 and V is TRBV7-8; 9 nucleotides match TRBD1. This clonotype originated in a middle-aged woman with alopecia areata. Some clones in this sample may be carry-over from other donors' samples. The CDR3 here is CASSPTRDRAPNYNEQFF. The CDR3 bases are TGTGCCAGCAGCCCGACCAGGGACAGGGCTCCTAATTACAATGAGCAGTTCTTC.